This T cell receptor beta chain was obtained from a study of T cell changes during pregnancy in multiple sclerosis. Repertoires were generated with immunoSEQ multiplex PCR, while TCRdb's copy carries only in-frame clones and drops some. Seen here are under 15,000 clones, around nine tenths observed once, and the top ten hold 8.7%. Germline loops: CDR1 LNHDA, CDR2 SQIVND (reference sequence). This CDR3 contains 11 residues. Trimming pared 8 bases from V and 8 bases from J, leaving 7 bases between. This TCR derives from a female donor with multiple sclerosis, enrolled in a pregnancy study. The chain links TRBV19 to TRBJ1-6; D call uncertain. The specimen comprised CD8+ T cells from peripheral blood mononuclear cells, sampled in the first trimester of pregnancy. As DNA, the CDR3 is TGTGCCAGTCTAGGATATTCACCCCTCCACTTT. It codes for CASLGYSPLHF.